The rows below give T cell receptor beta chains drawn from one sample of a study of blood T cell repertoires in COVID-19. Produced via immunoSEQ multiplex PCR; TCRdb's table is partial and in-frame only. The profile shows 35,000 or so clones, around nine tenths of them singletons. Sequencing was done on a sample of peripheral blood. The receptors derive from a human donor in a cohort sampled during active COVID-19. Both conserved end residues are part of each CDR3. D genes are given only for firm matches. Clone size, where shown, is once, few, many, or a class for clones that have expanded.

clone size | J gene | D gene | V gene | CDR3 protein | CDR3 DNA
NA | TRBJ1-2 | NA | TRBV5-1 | CASSSQGGANYGYTF | TGCGCCAGCAGCTCGCAAGGGGGGGCTAACTATGGCTACACCTTC
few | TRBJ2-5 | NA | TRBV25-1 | CASSDPGSEAPETQYF | TGTGCCAGCAGTGACCCGGGGTCCGAGGCACCCGAGACCCAGTACTTC
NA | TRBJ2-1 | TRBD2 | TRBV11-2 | CASSLLAGVYNEQFF | TGTGCCAGCAGCTTGCTAGCGGGAGTCTACAATGAGCAGTTCTTC
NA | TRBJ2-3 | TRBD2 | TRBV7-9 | CASSLPSGADTQYF | TGTGCCAGCAGCTTACCTAGCGGGGCAGATACGCAGTATTTT
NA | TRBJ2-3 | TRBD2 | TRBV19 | CASTQSVAGWLDTQYF | TGTGCCAGTACCCAATCCGTAGCGGGATGGTTAGATACGCAGTATTTT
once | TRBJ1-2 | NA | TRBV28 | CASSLQGGYGYTF | TGTGCCAGCAGTTTACAGGGAGGGTATGGCTACACCTTC
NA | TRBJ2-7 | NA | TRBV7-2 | CASSLGGAGREQYF | TGTGCCAGCAGCTTAGGCGGGGCCGGGCGAGAGCAGTACTTC
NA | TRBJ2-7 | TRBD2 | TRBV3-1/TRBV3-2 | CASSRGASGTYEQYF | TGTGCCAGCAGCCGAGGGGCTAGCGGAACCTACGAGCAGTACTTC
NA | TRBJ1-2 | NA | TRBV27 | CASRTGGPGYGYTF | TGTGCCAGCAGAACGGGGGGGCCCGGCTATGGCTACACCTTC
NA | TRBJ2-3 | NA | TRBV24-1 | CATSDGAPRDTQYF | TGTGCCACCAGTGATGGGGCCCCTCGAGATACGCAGTATTTT
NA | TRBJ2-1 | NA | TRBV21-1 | CASSKGGRDRKYVQFF | TGTGCCAGCAGCAAAGGGGGTAGGGACAGGAAGTATGTGCAGTTCTTC
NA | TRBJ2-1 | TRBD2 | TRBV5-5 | CASSRDGRAYNEQFF | TGTGCCAGCAGCCGGGACGGGAGGGCCTACAATGAGCAGTTCTTC
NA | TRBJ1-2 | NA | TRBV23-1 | CASSPEEDGYTF | TGCGCCAGCAGTCCCGAGGAGGATGGCTACACCTTC
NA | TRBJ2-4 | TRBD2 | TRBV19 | CASSMSGGAAKNIQYF | TGTGCCAGTAGTATGTCGGGGGGAGCAGCCAAAAACATTCAGTACTTC
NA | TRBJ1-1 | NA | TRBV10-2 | CASSDRVMNTEAFF | TGCGCCAGCAGTGACCGGGTCATGAACACTGAAGCTTTCTTT
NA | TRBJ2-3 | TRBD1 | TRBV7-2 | CASSTRQGGVADTQYF | TGTGCCAGCAGCACAAGACAGGGGGGGGTCGCAGATACGCAGTATTTT